The next 22 T cell receptor beta chains were all read from a single sample in a study of blood T cells in healthy people across ages. Sample-barcoded 5' priming and a J-beta primer mix drove a second PCR of about 7 to 12 cycles. Each CDR3 protein is one row after TCRdb ran MiXCR on the 5' RACE reads. The sample records roughly 800,000 distinct CDR3 sequences, approximately 24% being singletons. These same data were also listed under a study on T cells of mothers and their children.

Sequencing used blood. These receptors were obtained from a boy between 5 and 17 years old in good health.

The chain has TRBV3-1 and TRBJ2-6, with D perhaps TRBD1 or TRBD2 (6 bases each). Per germline, CDR1 LGHDT and CDR2 YNNKEL (reference sequence). The CDR3 sequence is 18 residues long. Trimming removed 1 base at V and 2 bases at J, with 15 bases between. This CDR3 is CASSQVKYGGPGANVLTF. The DNA for the CDR3 is TGTGCCAGCAGCCAAGTTAAGTATGGGGGGCCTGGGGCCAACGTCCTGACTTTC.

The chain's CDR3 is CASSSSRDRGYQETQYF. CDR3 nucleotide sequence: TGTGCCAGCAGTTCTTCAAGGGACAGGGGGTACCAAGAGACCCAGTACTTC. V usage is TRBV12-3 or TRBV12-4 and J usage is TRBJ2-5; 11 bases fit TRBD1. The ends lost 4 bases at V and 0 bases at J; junction bases unmatched: 7. The CDR3 runs 17 residues.

The chain recombines TRBV6-5 with TRBJ2-5; the match to TRBD2 covers 8 bases. The CDR3 spans 17 residues. The germline V gene has CDR1 MNHEY and CDR2 SVGAGI. V lost 2 bases to trimming and J lost 5 bases; unmatched junction nucleotides: 13. The CDR3 region is CASSYGRGADLWETQYF. The CDR3 nucleotides are TGTGCCAGCAGTTACGGGCGGGGGGCCGACTTGTGGGAGACCCAGTACTTC.

This clonotype has just a few counts. This chain connects TRBV28 to TRBJ2-1; 11 bases align to TRBD2. Germline CDR1 reads MDHEN; CDR2 reads SYDVKM. V was clipped by 6 bases and J by 5 bases; unmatched bases: 6. This CDR3 is built from 15 residues. CDR3 sequence reads: CASSRASGGHNEQFF. DNA of the CDR3: TGTGCCAGCAGCCGTGCTAGCGGGGGGCACAATGAGCAGTTCTTC.

The CDR3 bases are TGTGCCAGCTCTCCTTCGGGGGGCACGGTCGAAAAACTGTTTTTT. Encoded protein: CASSPSGGTVEKLFF. The rearrangement joins TRBV18 to TRBJ1-4; D might be TRBD1 (6 bases). Germline V gives CDR1 KGHSH, CDR2 LQKENI. The CDR3 extends over 15 amino acids. Trimming left V 6 bases short and J 8 bases short, with 19 bases between.

The sample holds a few counts of this clonotype. This chain connects TRBV6-5 to TRBJ1-1; D is unclear. The CDR3 spans 13 residues. V shed 7 bases and J shed 1 base, with 10 bases lying between them. Germline CDR1 is MNHEY and CDR2 is SVGAGI. The CDR3 coding sequence is TGTGCCAGCACGTTCGCAGGGAACACTGAAGCTTTCTTT. Translated: CASTFAGNTEAFF.

The J gene is TRBJ1-5, the V gene TRBV2; no clear D gene. Germline-derived CDR1 and CDR2 are SNHLY and FYNNEI. The CDR3 sequence is 14 residues long. Trimming removed 8 bases at V and 0 bases at J, with 11 bases between. CDR3 sequence: CASGPIYSNQPQHF. Here the CDR3 DNA reads TGTGCCAGCGGGCCAATTTATAGCAATCAGCCCCAGCATTTT. Looking up the rest from reference TRBV2 and TRBJ1-5 gives the full variable domain: EPEVTQTPSHQVTQMGQEVILRCVPISNHLYFYWYRQILGQKVEFLVSFYNNEISEKSEIFDDQFSVERPDGSNFTLKIRSTKLEDSAMYFCASGPIYSNQPQHFGDGTRLSIL.

CDR3 in amino acids: CASSPTSDGYEQYF. CDR3 in DNA: TGCGCCAGCAGCCCAACCTCAGATGGCTACGAGCAGTACTTC. This chain connects TRBV4-1 to TRBJ2-1; no reliable D call. The tail of the sequence fits TRBJ2-7 better, so the J call may be wrong. In germline, CDR1 is MGHRA, CDR2 YSYEKL. This CDR3 comprises 14 residues.

The chain links TRBV28 to TRBJ2-3, with 8 nucleotides matching TRBD1. The V segment lost 3 bases and the J segment 6 bases; nucleotides outside the gene matches: 17. Germline V gene sequence: CDR1 MDHEN, CDR2 SYDVKM. CDR3 length: 18 residues. In DNA, the CDR3 is TGTGCCAGCAGTTTTTATTTCAGACAGGGGAGAAACCGGGATACGCAGTATTTT. This translates into CASSFYFRQGRNRDTQYF.

The chain links TRBV3-1 to TRBJ2-5; D is possibly TRBD2 (6 bases). The CDR3 extends over 17 amino acids. Germline V gene lookup returns CDR1 LGHDT and CDR2 YNNKEL (reference sequence). With 3 bases removed from V and 0 bases from J, the gap between germline ends came to 17 bases. The CDR3 here is CASSHTPARDYQETQYF. CDR3 in DNA: TGTGCCAGCAGCCATACCCCCGCGCGGGACTACCAAGAGACCCAGTACTTC.

This clonotype appeared many times. The chain is built from TRBV6-5 and TRBJ1-5; D uncertain. CDR1 and CDR2 from the germline V gene are MNHEY and SVGAGI. This CDR3 has 14 amino acids. Trimming pared 2 bases from V and 0 bases from J, leaving 5 bases between. The DNA of the CDR3 is TGTGCCAGCAGTTACGGGGTTAGCAATCAGCCCCAGCATTTT. Protein: CASSYGVSNQPQHF.

The rearrangement links TRBV18 to TRBJ2-7, with D possibly called TRBD1 or TRBD2 (5 bases each). Trimming pared 4 bases from V and 7 bases from J, leaving 17 bases between. Per germline, CDR1 KGHSH and CDR2 LQKENI. The CDR3 is made up of 14 amino acids. The CDR3 DNA is TGTGCCAGCTCACACCGGGACGGACCTATAGAGCAGTACTTC. This gives the protein CASSHRDGPIEQYF.

The chain recombines TRBV6-6 with TRBJ2-7; TRBD1 might be the D (6 bases). The CDR3 extends over 15 amino acids. The germline V gene encodes CDR1 MNHNY and CDR2 SVGAGI (reference sequence). The germline V and J ends were trimmed by 6 bases and 4 bases, with 19 bases remaining between them. The chain's CDR3 is CASSSGVWTDYEQYF. CDR3 DNA sequence: TGTGCCAGCAGCTCAGGGGTATGGACAGATTACGAGCAGTACTTC.

The V call is TRBV5-1, the J call TRBJ1-2; D is perhaps TRBD1 (5 bases). This CDR3 comprises 17 residues. Per germline, CDR1 SGHRS and CDR2 YFSETQ. The V gene lost 1 base and the J gene lost 3 bases, with 19 bases spanning the gap. The CDR3 region is CASSLWGRLTEDYGYTF. CDR3 sequence (DNA): TGCGCCAGCAGCTTGTGGGGCAGACTCACCGAAGACTATGGCTACACCTTC. Using reference TRBV5-1 and TRBJ1-2 for the parts outside the CDR3, the full variable domain is KAGVTQTPRYLIKTRGQQVTLSCSPISGHRSVSWYQQTPGQGLQFLFEYFSETQRNKGNFPGRFSGRQFSNSRSEMNVSTLELGDSALYLCASSLWGRLTEDYGYTFGSGTRLTVV.

The chain couples TRBV7-8 to TRBJ2-6; 8 bases fit TRBD1. CDR1 is SGHVS, CDR2 FQNEAQ, per germline. V dropped 5 bases and J dropped 1; count of bases not matched to a gene: 13. The CDR3 contains 19 residues. CDR3 residues: CASSPAGDRKRSGANVLTF. The CDR3 DNA reads as TGTGCCAGCAGCCCGGCAGGGGACAGGAAAAGATCTGGGGCCAACGTCCTGACTTTC.

This rearrangement joins TRBV30 to TRBJ1-4; a possible D gene is TRBD1 (5 bases). Between the trimmed V and J ends, which lost 3 bases and 5 bases, there was a span of 10 bases. There are 13 residues in the CDR3. Germline V gene sequence: CDR1 GTSNPN, CDR2 SVGIG (reference sequence). The DNA of the CDR3 is TGTGCCTGGAGATGGGGGAGGAATGAAAAACTGTTTTTT. This sequence encodes CAWRWGRNEKLFF.

A few counts support this clonotype. The V call is TRBV12-3 or TRBV12-4, the J call TRBJ2-7; 8 nucleotides agree with TRBD2. The DNA end is a closer match to TRBJ2-1, so the J assignment may be wrong. The CDR3 covers 15 residues. CDR3 DNA: TGTGCCAGCAGTTTGCGAGCGGGGGTTAGAAATGAGCAGTTCTTC. This gives the protein CASSLRAGVRNEQFF.

There are a few counts of this clonotype. This chain links TRBV7-3 with TRBJ2-2; weak D call: TRBD1 (6 bases). This CDR3 region has 14 residues. V was cut by 6 bases and J by 5 bases, with 13 bases left in between. Germline V CDR1 and CDR2: SGHTA, FQGTGA. In DNA, the CDR3 is TGTGCCAGCAGGCTAAACAGGGCAACCGGGGAGCTGTTTTTT. This sequence encodes CASRLNRATGELFF.

The chain recombines TRBV25-1 with TRBJ2-1; 11 nucleotides line up with TRBD2. V dropped 3 bases and J dropped 0; count of bases not matched to a gene: 4. The CDR3 runs to 17 residues. Germline loops: CDR1 MGHDK, CDR2 SYGVNS. The CDR3 spells CASSDLTSGGSYNEQFF. The CDR3 nucleotides are TGTGCCAGCAGTGATTTAACTAGCGGGGGCTCCTACAATGAGCAGTTCTTC.

Worth noting for this clonotype: Germline and junction disagree at one end, which may indicate a read error. This chain uses TRBV7-2 with TRBJ2-5, with 9 nucleotides matching TRBD2. Per germline, CDR1 SGHTA and CDR2 FQGNSA. The CDR3 runs 15 residues. The CDR3 region is CASSLASGDRFEEFF. CDR3 nucleotide sequence: TGTGCCAGCAGCCTCGCTAGCGGGGATCGATTCGAGGAGTTCTTC.

Concerning this clonotype: The junction departs from the called germline gene at one end, perhaps through a read error. The chain employs TRBV12-3 or TRBV12-4 and TRBJ1-1, with D possibly matching TRBD1 (5 bases). The CDR3 consists of 13 residues. The CDR3 DNA is TGTGCCCGCAGTTTATATAGGGGAACTGAAGCTTTCTTT. Translated: CARSLYRGTEAFF.

The CDR3 bases are TGTGCCAGCATCCAGAGGGCAGGACTTAGCAATCAGCCCCAGCATTTT. This translates into CASIQRAGLSNQPQHF. V gene TRBV6-1 combines with J gene TRBJ1-5; D remains unclear. This CDR3 is 16 amino acids long. With 7 bases removed from V and 0 bases from J, the gap between germline ends came to 16 bases. Germline V gives CDR1 MNHNS, CDR2 SASEGT.